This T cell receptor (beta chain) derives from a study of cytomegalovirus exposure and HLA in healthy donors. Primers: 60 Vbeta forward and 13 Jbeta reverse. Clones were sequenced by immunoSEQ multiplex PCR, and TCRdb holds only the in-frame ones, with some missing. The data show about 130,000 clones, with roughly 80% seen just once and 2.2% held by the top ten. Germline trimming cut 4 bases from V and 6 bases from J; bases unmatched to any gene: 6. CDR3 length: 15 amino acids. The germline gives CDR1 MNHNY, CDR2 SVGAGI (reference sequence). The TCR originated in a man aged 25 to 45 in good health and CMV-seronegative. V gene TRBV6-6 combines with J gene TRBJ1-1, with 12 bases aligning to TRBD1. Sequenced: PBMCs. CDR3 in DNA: TGTGCCAGCAGTTCTACCGGGACAGGGGGCTCTGAAGCTTTCTTT. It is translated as CASSSTGTGGSEAFF.